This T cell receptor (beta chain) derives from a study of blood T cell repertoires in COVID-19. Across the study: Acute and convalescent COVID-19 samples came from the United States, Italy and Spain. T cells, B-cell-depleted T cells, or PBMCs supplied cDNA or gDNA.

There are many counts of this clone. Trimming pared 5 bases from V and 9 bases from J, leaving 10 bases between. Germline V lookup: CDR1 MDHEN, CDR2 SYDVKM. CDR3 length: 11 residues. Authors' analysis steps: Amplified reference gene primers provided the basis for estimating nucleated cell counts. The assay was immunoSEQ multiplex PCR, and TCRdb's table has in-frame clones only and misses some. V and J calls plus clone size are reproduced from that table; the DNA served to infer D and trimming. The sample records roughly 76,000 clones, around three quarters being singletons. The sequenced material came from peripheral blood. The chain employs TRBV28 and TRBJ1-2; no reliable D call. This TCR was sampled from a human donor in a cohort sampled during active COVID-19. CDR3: CASSINGRYTF. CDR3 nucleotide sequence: TGTGCCAGCAGTATCAATGGGCGCTACACCTTC.